This paragraph reports one T cell receptor beta chain. This entry belongs to a study of blood T cell repertoires in COVID-19. Study-level information: T cells, B-cell-depleted T cells, or PBMCs supplied cDNA or gDNA.

V was pared by 6 bases and J by 9 bases, with 12 bases of the junction left unmatched. The V gene's germline CDR1 is SGHVS and CDR2 FQNEAQ. The CDR3 length is 15 residues. Study processing details: It was from reference gene primer amplification that nucleated cell counts were estimated. Assay used: immunoSEQ multiplex PCR; TCRdb lists only in-frame clones, some missing. V, J and clone size reflect that table, while D and trimming were determined from the DNA. The sample has about 72,000 clones, less than 95% seen once. Sequenced: peripheral blood. This chain links TRBV7-8 with TRBJ2-1; 9 bases are a match to TRBD2. The clonotype originates from an older woman with active COVID-19. The CDR3 sequence: CASSSGAGGTPEQFF. The CDR3 DNA reads as TGTGCCAGCAGTTCCGGAGCGGGGGGAACTCCTGAGCAGTTCTTC.